The T cell receptor beta chain described here comes from a study of beta chain features in type 1 diabetes. Reverse transcribing all isolated RNA meant expressed TCRB transcripts were sequenced. Generated by immunoSEQ multiplex PCR, the TCRdb table keeps only in-frame clones and is missing some. The sample consists of about 140,000 clones, approximately 13% of them appearing once. There are many counts of this clone. What it binds is not known. Study-level results: For TCRB rearrangement, an influence of HLA type remained unresolved here. Among patients with Type 1 diabetes, TCRB CDR3s were moderately but significantly shorter in every one of the four CD4+ subsets.

What was sequenced was central memory CD4+ T cells from blood. This sequence was found in a man between 18 and 29 years old with type 1 diabetes.

The CDR3 region is CASSFGQGLYPNQPQHF. The CDR3 nucleotides read TGTGCCAGCAGCTTTGGACAGGGACTCTATCCCAATCAGCCCCAGCATTTT. The rearrangement joins TRBV7-2 to TRBJ1-5; 8 bases are a match to TRBD1. Trimming at V came to 3 bases and at J to 3 bases, leaving 10 bases not matched to a gene. The length of the CDR3 is 17 residues. Germline CDR1 reads SGHTA; CDR2 reads FQGNSA.